Presented here are 21 T cell receptor beta chains from one specimen sequenced in a study of blood T cell repertoires in COVID-19. Here immunoSEQ multiplex PCR was the method, and the copy in TCRdb shows in-frame clones only, minus some. The sample carries 110,000 to 150,000 clones, under 90% recorded once. The source material was peripheral blood. Receptors originate from a human donor in a cohort sampled during active COVID-19.

This clone was counted a single time. V is TRBV28 and J is TRBJ2-7; TRBD2 might be the D (6 bases). Germline-derived CDR1 and CDR2 are MDHEN and SYDVKM. The CDR3 sequence is 13 residues long. CDR3 nucleotide sequence: TGTGTCATCTCGCGCCCCGGGGGCTACGAGCAGTACTTC. Protein sequence: CVISRPGGYEQYF.

The V gene is TRBV10-3, the J gene TRBJ1-2; the D gene is possibly TRBD1 (6 bases). With 3 bases removed from V and 6 bases from J, the gap between germline ends came to 8 bases. This CDR3 has 12 residues. Germline V gives CDR1 ENHRY, CDR2 SYGVKD. In nucleotides, the CDR3 is TGTGCCATCAGTGAAACAGGGAATGGCTACACCTTC. Amino acids: CAISETGNGYTF.

The chain uses TRBV7-2 and TRBJ2-3; 8 bases agree with TRBD2. Germline trimming cut 4 bases from V and 4 bases from J; bases unmatched to any gene: 19. The CDR3 has 19 amino acids. The germline V gene encodes CDR1 SGHTA and CDR2 FQGNSA. CDR3 nucleotide sequence: TGTGCCAGCAGCTCGCCTACCTACCAACAGGGAGCGGGGGCAGATACGCAGTATTTT. Protein product: CASSSPTYQQGAGADTQYF.

This clone was seen only a few times. The J gene is TRBJ2-1, the V gene TRBV18, with 9 bases matching TRBD2. With V trimmed by 2 bases and J by 7 bases, 6 bases remained unmatched. The length of the CDR3 is 15 residues. Per the germline V gene, CDR1 is KGHSH and CDR2 is LQKENI. CDR3 sequence reads: CASSPGYSGRNEQFF. In DNA form, the CDR3 reads TGTGCCAGCTCACCAGGGTATAGCGGGAGAAATGAGCAGTTCTTC. Based on the CDR3 plus reference TRBV18 and TRBJ2-1, the full variable domain is NAGVMQNPRHLVRRRGQEARLRCSPMKGHSHVYWYRQLPEEGLKFMVYLQKENIIDESGMPKERFSAEFPKEGPSILRIQQVVRGDSAAYFCASSPGYSGRNEQFFGPGTRLTVL.

The gene calls are TRBV7-2 and TRBJ1-3; 11 bases are a match to TRBD1. Germline CDR1 is SGHTA and CDR2 is FQGNSA. Trimming removed 5 bases from V and 4 bases from J; junction bases left unmatched: 7. The CDR3 runs to 16 residues. CDR3 DNA: TGTGCCAGCAGCCTAGGACAGGGGGCCGGGGGAAACACCATATATTTT. Amino acids: CASSLGQGAGGNTIYF.

This clone was seen only a few times. CDR3 bases: TGTGCCAGCAGCCCAAGGACTAGCGCGTCGCTAGGGCAGTACTTC. It encodes CASSPRTSASLGQYF. The chain couples TRBV5-8 to TRBJ2-7, with 9 bases lining up with TRBD2. The V gene end was trimmed by 4 bases and the J gene end by 9 bases; junction bases not matched to a gene: 14. This CDR3 has 15 amino acids. The V gene's germline CDR1 is SGHTS and CDR2 YDEGEE.

The gene calls are TRBV5-8 and TRBJ2-1, with a possible D match to TRBD2 (5 bases). Germline-derived CDR1 and CDR2 are SGHTS and YDEGEE. Trimming shortened V by 0 bases and J by 6 bases, and 16 bases separated the two germline ends. CDR3 length equals 16 residues. The DNA of the CDR3 is TGTGCCAGCAGCTTGGCTGCGAGGGCAATATCCAATGAGCAGTTCTTC. This sequence encodes CASSLAARAISNEQFF.

This clone has a count of ten or more. The CDR3 loop reads CASSQAPSVAGGFYEQYF. The DNA for the CDR3 is TGTGCCAGCAGCCAAGCCCCCTCGGTAGCGGGAGGATTTTACGAGCAGTACTTC. The rearrangement uses TRBV4-2 and TRBJ2-7, with 10 bases that match TRBD2. The germline gives CDR1 LGHNA, CDR2 YNFKEQ. The CDR3 is made up of 18 amino acids. The ends lost 1 base at V and 4 bases at J; junction bases unmatched: 13.

CDR3 nucleotides: TGTGCCAGCAGTTTCCAGGGAGGGCCTAGCTACGAGCAGTACTTC. Protein sequence: CASSFQGGPSYEQYF. This chain uses TRBV28 with TRBJ2-7, with 7 bases aligning to TRBD2. Germline V gene lookup returns CDR1 MDHEN and CDR2 SYDVKM. The CDR3 covers 15 residues. V shed 3 bases and J 3 bases; nucleotides not matched to a gene: 8. Complete variable domain (other parts from reference TRBV28 and TRBJ2-7): DVKVTQSSRYLVKRTGEKVFLECVQDMDHENMFWYRQDPGLGLRLIYFSYDVKMKEKGDIPEGYSVSREKKERFSLILESASTNQTSMYLCASSFQGGPSYEQYFGPGTRLTVT.

The chain joins TRBV7-7 to TRBJ2-3, with D perhaps matching TRBD1 (5 bases). The CDR3 loop spans 15 amino acids. The ends were cut back, 5 bases at V and 1 base at J, with 13 bases in the middle. CDR1 and CDR2 (germline): SSHAT, FNYEAQ (reference sequence). The CDR3 sequence is CASSRGGFGTDTQYF. In DNA form, the CDR3 reads TGTGCCAGCAGCAGGGGTGGGTTTGGCACAGATACGCAGTATTTT.

The rearrangement links TRBV4-1 to TRBJ2-3; a weak D match, TRBD2 (5 bases). Germline CDR1 MGHRA, CDR2 YSYEKL. The CDR3 is 15 residues long. V was pared by 0 bases and J by 2 bases, with 9 bases between. The CDR3, as DNA: TGCGCCAGCAGCCAAGAGAGACTACTCACAGATACGCAGTATTTT. It specifies CASSQERLLTDTQYF.

The chain joins TRBV19 to TRBJ1-1; the D gene is possibly TRBD1 (5 bases). The CDR3 sequence is 11 residues long. V was pared by 7 bases and J by 7 bases, with 10 bases between. In germline, CDR1 is LNHDA, CDR2 SQIVND (reference sequence). The CDR3 here is CASMGGHEAFF. In DNA, the CDR3 is TGTGCCAGTATGGGAGGACATGAAGCTTTCTTT.

In this sample, this clone turned up once. The chain carries TRBV11-2 and TRBJ2-7; 9 nucleotides align to TRBD1. The CDR3 is made up of 15 amino acids. V shed 7 bases, J shed 4 bases, and the junction held 11 bases outside the gene matches. In germline, CDR1 is SGHAT, CDR2 FQNNGV. CDR3 amino acids: CASTDSGTGSYEQYF. The CDR3 coding sequence is TGTGCCAGCACCGACTCCGGGACAGGGTCTTACGAGCAGTACTTC.

This rearrangement joins TRBV10-3 to TRBJ2-3; 8 nucleotides align to TRBD2. The CDR3 totals 14 residues. V was clipped by 3 bases and J by 3 bases; unmatched bases: 2. Germline V gene lookup returns CDR1 ENHRY and CDR2 SYGVKD. DNA for the CDR3: TGTGCCATCAGTGACGGGAGGGCAACAGATACGCAGTATTTT. Translation: CAISDGRATDTQYF.

V is TRBV19 and J is TRBJ2-3; weak D call: TRBD1 (5 bases). Trimming stripped 7 bases from V and 2 bases from J, with 10 bases between. The CDR3 sequence is 13 residues long. Germline lookup yields CDR1 LNHDA and CDR2 SQIVND (reference sequence). Here the CDR3 DNA reads TGTGCCAGTAAGGGGATACCCACAGATACGCAGTATTTT. Protein: CASKGIPTDTQYF.

This chain joins TRBV9 and TRBJ2-7; 14 bases line up with TRBD2. The CDR3 loop spans 15 amino acids. The J segment lost 4 bases and the V segment lost 4 bases, leaving 4 bases of the junction unmatched. Germline V CDR1 and CDR2: SGDLS, YYNGEE. This chain's CDR3 is CASSKGLAGAYEQYF. The DNA for the CDR3 is TGTGCCAGCAGCAAGGGACTAGCGGGAGCTTACGAGCAGTACTTC.

This clone was detected only a few times. V gene TRBV20-1 combines with J gene TRBJ2-7; TRBD1 matches 8 bases. Germline values: CDR1 DFQATT, CDR2 SNEGSKA (reference sequence). This CDR3 spans 11 amino acids. V gave up 5 bases and J gave up 6 bases; unmatched junction bases: 3. CDR3 loop: CSAEDRAEQYF. In nucleotides, the CDR3 is TGCAGTGCTGAGGACAGGGCCGAGCAGTACTTC.

This chain connects TRBV6-5 to TRBJ1-2; D is ambiguous. Trimming took 7 bases from V and 4 from J, leaving 16 bases between them. CDR1 and CDR2 from the germline V gene are MNHEY and SVGAGI. This CDR3 has 14 amino acids. The CDR3 DNA is TGTGCCAGCACCCGCCAGGCCGTTGGCTATGGCTACACCTTC. It specifies CASTRQAVGYGYTF.

The V gene is TRBV6-2 or TRBV6-3, the J gene TRBJ2-5; possibly TRBD1 for D (11 bases). CDR1 is MNHEY and CDR2 is SVGEGT in the germline V gene. V was clipped by 2 bases and J by 5 bases, with 30 bases between them. This CDR3 is built from 20 residues. CDR3: CASSYPDRGLAGAFGETQYF. The CDR3 nucleotides read TGTGCCAGCAGTTACCCGGACAGGGGGCTAGCGGGAGCGTTTGGGGAGACCCAGTACTTC.

The rearrangement joins TRBV27 to TRBJ1-2; 12 bases line up with TRBD1. Trimming cost V 7 bases and J 6 bases; bases outside gene matches: 12. CDR1 is MNHEY and CDR2 is SMNVEV in the germline V gene (reference sequence). The CDR3 length is 16 residues. This chain's CDR3 is CASKPLGQGAWDGYTF. The CDR3 DNA reads TGTGCCAGCAAACCGTTGGGACAGGGGGCATGGGATGGCTACACCTTC.

The chain joins TRBV6-2 or TRBV6-3 to TRBJ2-2; possible D gene TRBD2, 5 bases. V lost 4 bases and J lost 3, with 9 bases in between. This CDR3 contains 14 residues. Germline V gene sequence: CDR1 MNHEY, CDR2 SVGEGT. The CDR3 protein is CASSWTVDTGELFF. The DNA for the CDR3 is TGTGCCAGCAGTTGGACTGTCGACACCGGGGAGCTGTTTTTT.